This T cell receptor beta chain was found in a study of response to subunit inactivated influenza vaccine. The CDR3 is made up of 16 amino acids. V lost 6 bases to trimming and J lost 4 bases; unmatched junction nucleotides: 6. Looked up from germline, CDR1 is ENHRY and CDR2 is SYGVKD. TCRdb reprocessed the RT-PCR reads with MiXCR, giving one entry per CDR3 protein. The table includes hundreds of thousands of distinct CDR3 sequences, 11% detected once. Separately, the same data were catalogued under a study of T cells expressing NK-cell markers. Per that paper: 5'RACE template switching with UMIs generated TCR beta cDNA. According to the study, TCR beta repertoires originated from sorted CD3+CD56+NKG2C+, CD3+CD56+NKG2C- and CD3+CD56-NKG2C+ T cells. Of the CD8+ T cell pool in over 5 donors, roughly 1.0-7.0% was accounted for by dominant NKG2C+ clonotypes. Similarly, these clonotypes led the CD3+CD56-NKG2C+ fraction as well in several donors. Specificity for HCMV among expanded NKG2C+ T cell clones was not established.

This sample comprised PBMCs from blood, obtained on the day of vaccination. This chain links TRBV10-3 with TRBJ2-3, with 14 bases that match TRBD2. The clonotype was recovered from a man aged 45-65 years who received an inactivated influenza vaccine. CDR3 sequence: CAIRPGLAGDPDTQYF. DNA of the CDR3: TGTGCCATCAGACCGGGACTAGCGGGAGATCCAGATACGCAGTATTTT.